The rows below give T cell receptor beta chains drawn from one sample of a study of blood T cell repertoires in COVID-19. Method: immunoSEQ multiplex PCR; TCRdb's copy keeps in-frame clones and lacks some. Here the sample spans some 60,000 clones, approximately 92% being singletons. Sequenced sample: peripheral blood. Receptors were obtained from a man in his 60s with acute or convalescent COVID-19. CDR3s include the opening cysteine and the closing phenylalanine or tryptophan. The D gene is left open where the match is weak. Clone size is shown for a subset of rows, as once, few, many or a class of expanded clone.

CDR3 DNA	CDR3 protein	D gene	V gene	J gene	CDR3 length	clone size
TGTGCCAGCACCCCGATGTGGGGAGGCACAGATACGCAGTATTTT	CASTPMWGGTDTQYF	-	TRBV28	TRBJ2-3	15	-
TGTGCCAGCAGCCGGGACAGCTTTAATGAAAAACTGTTTTTT	CASSRDSFNEKLFF	TRBD1	TRBV5-4	TRBJ1-4	14	few
TGTGCCACCAGCAGAGATCCGGGACTAAGGGCAGATACGCAGTATTTT	CATSRDPGLRADTQYF	TRBD2	TRBV15	TRBJ2-3	16	-
TGTGCCAGTAGTGTTAGCGGGAGCTACGAGCAGTACTTC	CASSVSGSYEQYF	TRBD2	TRBV19	TRBJ2-7	13	once
TGTGCCAGCAGCTTATCAGGGGTTCAGCGCAATCAGCCCCAGCATTTT	CASSLSGVQRNQPQHF	-	TRBV7-8	TRBJ1-5	16	-
TGTGCCAGCAGGAGGACAGATTATGGCTACACCTTC	CASRRTDYGYTF	-	TRBV6-5	TRBJ1-2	12	-
TGTGCCAGCAGGCTCGGGACAGGCGGAAACACCATATATTTT	CASRLGTGGNTIYF	TRBD1	TRBV9	TRBJ1-3	14	-
TGTGCCAGCAGCCCCCCAGGGGTGAGGGGCACTGAAGCTTTCTTT	CASSPPGVRGTEAFF	-	TRBV7-9	TRBJ1-1	15	-
TGCGCCAGCAGCGATAACACCGGGACTAGCGGGTTCTCCTACGAGCAGTACTTC	CASSDNTGTSGFSYEQYF	TRBD2	TRBV4-1	TRBJ2-7	18	once
TGTGCCAGCAGCTTAGATGGTGGGGCAGGCGACCTCGGGACCCAGTACTTC	CASSLDGGAGDLGTQYF	-	TRBV11-3	TRBJ2-5	17	once
TGTGCCAGCAGTTACCCCGGGACTAGCCCCAATGAGCAGTTCTTC	CASSYPGTSPNEQFF	TRBD2	TRBV6-6	TRBJ2-1	15	-
TGTGCCAGCAGCTTAGTTGGTAGCGGATCCACAGATACGCAGTATTTT	CASSLVGSGSTDTQYF	-	TRBV7-9	TRBJ2-3	16	-
TGTGGGGCCCGGGACAGGGGGCACGACGAGCAGTACTTC	CGARDRGHDEQYF	TRBD1	TRBV6-5	TRBJ2-7	13	-
TGTGCCAGCAGCTCCGGGGGGGTCTGGAGCAATCAGCCCCAGCATTTT	CASSSGGVWSNQPQHF	-	TRBV5-6	TRBJ1-5	16	-
TGTGCCAGCAGCTTAACCGGGGGAGAGTATGGCTACACCTTC	CASSLTGGEYGYTF	-	TRBV7-3	TRBJ1-2	14	-
TGTGCCACCAGTGCCTCGGGGGGTAGAAAACTGTTTTTT	CATSASGGRKLFF	-	TRBV24-1	TRBJ1-4	13	-
TGTGCCAGCAGCGTCGAACTCAATCTCCGCACAGATACGCAGTATTTT	CASSVELNLRTDTQYF	-	TRBV5-5	TRBJ2-3	16	-
TGTGCCAGCAGTTCTCGGGGGGCGCGGGGAGGCACTGAAGCTTTCTTT	CASSSRGARGGTEAFF	-	TRBV28	TRBJ1-1	16	-
TGTGCCAGCAGCGGTAGCGGGCGGGGTTCCTACGAGCAGTACTTC	CASSGSGRGSYEQYF	TRBD2	TRBV11-1	TRBJ2-7	15	few
TGTGCCAGCAAGACTGAGGGGGTAGGTAATTCACCCCTCCACTTT	CASKTEGVGNSPLHF	-	TRBV21-1	TRBJ1-6	15	-
TGCGCCAGCAGCACCTCGGGGGGGGAAGAGACCCAGTACTTC	CASSTSGGEETQYF	TRBD2	TRBV5-1	TRBJ2-5	14	-
TGTGCCAGCAGACAGGGGGCCTACGAGCAGTACTTC	CASRQGAYEQYF	TRBD1	TRBV6-5	TRBJ2-7	12	once
TGTGCCAGCAGGTATAGGACAGGGGGGGAAAAACTGTTTTTT	CASRYRTGGEKLFF	TRBD1	TRBV6-7	TRBJ1-4	14	-
TGTGCCAGCAGCCAACTAGAGCCTAACTATGGCTACACCTTC	CASSQLEPNYGYTF	-	TRBV3-1/TRBV3-2	TRBJ1-2	14	-
TGTGCCAGCAGCCTCAGACAGGGTGGCACTGAAGCTTTCTTT	CASSLRQGGTEAFF	TRBD1	TRBV14	TRBJ1-1	14	-
TGTGCCAGTAGTAAGACTAGCTACAATGAGCAGTTCTTC	CASSKTSYNEQFF	-	TRBV19	TRBJ2-1	13	-
TGTGCCAGCAGCCAAGATCGCGAATTGAGCGGGAGACACAATGAGCAGTTCTTC	CASSQDRELSGRHNEQFF	TRBD2	TRBV14	TRBJ2-1	18	-
TGTGCCAGCAGCCTGACAGGGAACACTGAAGCTTTCTTT	CASSLTGNTEAFF	-	TRBV7-8	TRBJ1-1	13	-
TGTGCCAGCAGCCTCCGCGGGGTTGGCTACACCTTC	CASSLRGVGYTF	-	TRBV5-8	TRBJ1-2	12	-
TGTGCCAGCAGTTTGACTAGCGGGAACTACGAGCAGTACTTC	CASSLTSGNYEQYF	TRBD2	TRBV6-5	TRBJ2-7	14	-
TGTGCCAGTAGTATTCTCGAGGATACGCAGTATTTT	CASSILEDTQYF	-	TRBV19	TRBJ2-3	12	once
TGTGCCAGCAGTGTCCACAGGGGGCAGAACACCGGGGAGCTGTTTTTT	CASSVHRGQNTGELFF	TRBD1	TRBV25-1	TRBJ2-2	16	-
TGTGCCAGCAGCTTAGCGGCTAGCGGGAGGGGCGACAATGAGCAGTTCTTC	CASSLAASGRGDNEQFF	TRBD2	TRBV7-9	TRBJ2-1	17	-
TGTGCCAGCAGTTTCGGGATGGACAGGGTTGAGACCCAGTACTTC	CASSFGMDRVETQYF	TRBD1	TRBV27	TRBJ2-5	15	-
TGTGCCAGCAGCGTAGTCGAGGGTGAAAAACTGTTTTTT	CASSVVEGEKLFF	-	TRBV9	TRBJ1-4	13	few
TGTGCCAGCACCACCTGGACTAGCGGGAGCAACATTCAGTACTTC	CASTTWTSGSNIQYF	TRBD2	TRBV2	TRBJ2-4	15	-
TGTGCCAGCAGTGATGGACTGCCGTACACCGGGGAGCTGTTTTTT	CASSDGLPYTGELFF	-	TRBV2	TRBJ2-2	15	-
TGTGCCCTAACCCCAGGGGCGACCTACGAGCAGTACTTC	CALTPGATYEQYF	-	TRBV21-1	TRBJ2-7	13	-
TGTGCCAGCAGCACGAGACAGGGCCCCTCGGAAAAACTGTTTTTT	CASSTRQGPSEKLFF	TRBD1	TRBV5-6	TRBJ1-4	15	-
TGTGCCAGCAGCTTAGATCCTAGGGGAGAGACCCAGTACTTC	CASSLDPRGETQYF	-	TRBV11-3	TRBJ2-5	14	-
TGTGCCAGCAGTGGCCATGGGTGGCGGCAATCCTCTGGAAACACCATATATTTT	CASSGHGWRQSSGNTIYF	-	TRBV25-1	TRBJ1-3	18	-
TGTGCCAGCAGCTTAGATTCCACAGGGGGCAAGCAGTACTTC	CASSLDSTGGKQYF	TRBD1	TRBV7-3	TRBJ2-7	14	-
TGTGCCAGCAGCCAAGCGGTCGGCGGGGAGCTGTTTTTT	CASSQAVGGELFF	-	TRBV4-2	TRBJ2-2	13	-
TGTGCCAGCAGCAGATATAAGCGGGCGGAGACCCAGTACTTC	CASSRYKRAETQYF	-	TRBV2	TRBJ2-5	14	-
TGTGCCAGCAGCCGTCCAGGGGGGAGGTCTAATGGCTACACCTTC	CASSRPGGRSNGYTF	TRBD1	TRBV28	TRBJ1-2	15	-
TGTGCCAGCAGCCCAACAGGGGGCCACGACTATGGCTACACCTTC	CASSPTGGHDYGYTF	TRBD1	TRBV9	TRBJ1-2	15	-
TGCAGTGCTAGTGAACTAGCGGGAGAGCAGGTACCCTACGAGCAGTACTTC	CSASELAGEQVPYEQYF	TRBD2	TRBV20-1	TRBJ2-7	17	-
TGTGCCAGCAGTATGCAGGGACAGGGGGACTATGGCTACACCTTC	CASSMQGQGDYGYTF	TRBD1	TRBV28	TRBJ1-2	15	-
TGTGCCAGCACCTCCCGGACAGGGGGCGGCTCCTACAATGAGCAGTTCTTC	CASTSRTGGGSYNEQFF	TRBD1	TRBV7-2	TRBJ2-1	17	-
TGTGCCAGCAGCTTAGCCCGGACAGGGGGCGAGACCGGGGAGCTGTTTTTT	CASSLARTGGETGELFF	TRBD1	TRBV11-3	TRBJ2-2	17	-
TGTGCCAGCAGCTCGACACCCTACGAGCAGTACTTC	CASSSTPYEQYF	-	TRBV11-2	TRBJ2-7	12	-
TGTGCCACCAGTGAGGAGGGGAGGACCAGCAATCAGCCCCAGCATTTT	CATSEEGRTSNQPQHF	-	TRBV24-1	TRBJ1-5	16	-
TGTGCCAGTAGATTATGGAGGGATCTAAGCACTGAAGCTTTCTTT	CASRLWRDLSTEAFF	-	TRBV19	TRBJ1-1	15	-